These 24 T cell receptor beta chains came from one sample sequenced in a study of cytomegalovirus exposure and HLA in healthy donors (dated by TCRdb to 2016 to 2017). The library was made by the immunoSEQ multiplex PCR assay. For the multiplex PCR, a mixture combining 60 forward primers for TCR Vbeta segments and 13 reverse primers for TCR Jbeta segments was used. The clones in this table, taken by TCRdb from immuneACCESS, are in-frame only. Not every clone is retained; where verified, under half of the shortfall comes from an unresolved V gene, and the cause of the rest is unknown. For this sample the table gives about 200,000 clones, of which roughly 80% were detected only once. Of the sample, around 1.7% falls within the top ten clones. The specimen was PBMCs. These receptors were obtained from a woman between 18 and 29 years old in good health and CMV-seronegative.

This chain connects TRBV7-9 to TRBJ2-3; 7 bases match TRBD2. The germline V gene has CDR1 SEHNR and CDR2 FQNEAQ (reference sequence). The CDR3 runs to 16 residues. Trimming took 5 bases from V and 4 from J; bases not matched to a gene: 12. The CDR3, as DNA: TGTGCCAGCAGCGACGGGGGTGGGAGGGCGGCAGATACGCAGTATTTT. Its protein product is CASSDGGGRAADTQYF.

The chain employs TRBV4-1 and TRBJ2-3; 11 bases fit TRBD2. Looked up from germline, CDR1 is MGHRA and CDR2 is YSYEKL. V trimming: 1 base; J trimming: 6 bases; junction bases outside the gene matches: 6. This CDR3 region has 16 residues. Written as DNA, the CDR3 is TGCGCCAGCAGCCAAGGACTAGCGGGATGGGGGGATACGCAGTATTTT. The encoded protein is CASSQGLAGWGDTQYF.

This chain joins TRBV21-1 and TRBJ2-3; the table's D call, TRBD1, was not checked against the DNA. TRBV21-1 is described as a pseudogene. The CDR3 totals 15 residues. CDR3 residues: CASSKDRDGTDTQYF. CDR3 nucleotide sequence: TGTGCCAGCAGCAAAGACAGGGATGGCACAGATACGCAGTATTTT.

This chain uses TRBV5-1 with TRBJ2-7; tentative D call: TRBD2 (5 bases). Germline assignment: CDR1 SGHRS and CDR2 YFSETQ. V was trimmed by 4 bases and J by 4 bases, leaving 12 bases between them. There are 13 residues in the CDR3. The CDR3 sequence: CASSIGLGYEQYF. The CDR3 bases are TGCGCCAGCAGCATCGGACTGGGATACGAGCAGTACTTC.

The rearrangement uses TRBV9 and TRBJ2-7; the match to TRBD2 covers 10 bases. Germline CDR1 reads SGDLS; CDR2 reads YYNGEE. V was clipped by 4 bases and J by 4 bases; unmatched bases: 11. This CDR3 spans 16 amino acids. The CDR3 loop reads CASSLWTSGRSYEQYV. Here the CDR3 DNA reads TGTGCCAGCAGCCTTTGGACTAGCGGAAGATCATACGAGCAGTACGTC.

The CDR3 bases are TGTGCCAGCAGCCCCTTCTTAACAGGGCTCTATGGCTACACCTTC. Its translation: CASSPFLTGLYGYTF. The chain joins TRBV7-9 to TRBJ1-2; TRBD1 is a possible D gene (6 bases). The germline V and J ends were trimmed by 5 bases and 4 bases, with 17 bases remaining between them. CDR1 is SEHNR, CDR2 FQNEAQ, per germline (reference sequence). This CDR3 has 15 amino acids.

This clone has more than one count but fewer than ten. The CDR3 spells CAWKGNRGQAGELFF. CDR3 DNA sequence: TGTGCCTGGAAGGGAAATAGGGGGCAGGCCGGGGAGCTGTTTTTT. This sequence joins TRBV30 and TRBJ2-2; 7 bases map to TRBD1. The germline V gene has CDR1 GTSNPN and CDR2 SVGIG (reference sequence). The junction had 11 bases not matched to a gene; V was cut back by 4 bases and J by 6 bases. CDR3 length: 15 amino acids.

The V and J genes are TRBV7-2 and TRBJ2-5, with D perhaps TRBD1 (6 bases). This CDR3 is 15 amino acids long. Trimming cost V 1 base and J 5 bases, with 14 bases left between them. Germline V gives CDR1 SGHTA, CDR2 FQGNSA. The CDR3 DNA follows: TGTGCCAGCAGCTTAGAGTATGGGGGCGACGAGACCCAGTACTTC. As protein: CASSLEYGGDETQYF.

The V and J genes are TRBV2 and TRBJ2-5, with TRBD2 identical over 8 bases. There are 15 residues in the CDR3. With V trimmed by 6 bases and J by 4 bases, 10 bases remained unmatched. CDR1 is SNHLY, CDR2 FYNNEI, per germline. This chain's CDR3 is CASRFAGLVAETQYF. For the CDR3, the DNA is TGTGCCAGCAGATTCGCGGGACTAGTAGCAGAGACCCAGTACTTC.

The rearrangement uses TRBV11-2 and TRBJ2-1; a possible D gene is TRBD2 (5 bases). Germline-derived CDR1 and CDR2 are SGHAT and FQNNGV. The germline V and J ends were trimmed by 1 base and 3 bases, with 13 bases remaining between them. The CDR3 consists of 16 residues. CDR3 sequence reads: CASSLARAAYYNEQFF. DNA for the CDR3: TGTGCCAGCAGCTTAGCGCGGGCCGCATACTACAATGAGCAGTTCTTC.

V usage is TRBV13 and J usage is TRBJ2-3; 8 nucleotides align to TRBD2. The CDR3 is made up of 17 amino acids. V lost 5 bases, J lost 4 bases, and 14 bases stayed unmatched. Germline lookup yields CDR1 PRHDT and CDR2 FYEKMQ (reference sequence). The CDR3 DNA reads TGTGCCAGCAGCCCACAAGGTAGCGGGGTCGTAGCAGATACGCAGTATTTT. Protein sequence: CASSPQGSGVVADTQYF.

This clone appeared a single time. This chain joins TRBV11-3 and TRBJ1-5, with D perhaps TRBD1 (6 bases). The CDR3 covers 16 residues. Germline assignment: CDR1 SGHNT and CDR2 YENEEA. Trimming pared 10 bases from V and 0 bases from J, leaving 19 bases between. Here the CDR3 DNA reads TGTGCCACGAGGCCGCGACAGGAGGATAGCAATCAGCCCCAGCATTTT. It yields the protein CATRPRQEDSNQPQHF. The full variable domain, rest sourced from reference TRBV11-3 and TRBJ1-5, is EAGVVQSPRYKIIEKKQPVAFWCNPISGHNTLYWYLQNLGQGPELLIRYENEEAVDDSQLPKDRFSAERLKGVDSTLKIQPAELGDSAVYLCATRPRQEDSNQPQHFGDGTRLSIL.

The genes are TRBV11-3 and TRBJ2-1, with 11 bases matching TRBD2. V was pared by 4 bases and J by 3 bases, with 8 bases of the junction left unmatched. The germline CDR1 and CDR2 sequences are SGHNT and YENEEA. The CDR3 runs 17 residues. In nucleotides, the CDR3 is TGTGCCAGCAGCTCGTCTTTCACTAGCGGGAGCTACAATGAGCAGTTCTTC. This codes for CASSSSFTSGSYNEQFF.

The chain couples TRBV11-2 to TRBJ2-7, with TRBD1 matching over 9 bases. V shed 5 bases, J shed 1 base, and the junction held 6 bases outside the gene matches. Looked up from germline, CDR1 is SGHAT and CDR2 is FQNNGV. The CDR3 loop spans 15 amino acids. CDR3 loop: CASSTGTGLSYEQYF. In DNA, the CDR3 is TGTGCCAGCAGCACCGGGACAGGGCTTTCCTACGAGCAGTACTTC.

Here the CDR3 DNA reads TGTGCCAGCAGCGCACAGGGGTATCAGCCCCAGCATTTT. This sequence encodes CASSAQGYQPQHF. The chain couples TRBV7-2 to TRBJ1-5, with TRBD1 matching over 7 bases. The CDR3 runs 13 residues. V trimming: 5 bases; J trimming: 5 bases; junction bases outside the gene matches: 3. Germline V gene sequence: CDR1 SGHTA, CDR2 FQGNSA.

CDR3 DNA sequence: TGTGCCAGCTCACCAGGGTCAGGACAGCTCAATGAGCAGTTCTTC. It yields the protein CASSPGSGQLNEQFF. The chain combines TRBV18 with TRBJ2-1; tentative D call: TRBD1 (6 bases). With 2 bases removed from V and 6 bases from J, the gap between germline ends came to 14 bases. CDR1 and CDR2 from the germline V gene are KGHSH and LQKENI. This CDR3 comprises 15 residues.

The chain uses TRBV27 and TRBJ2-5, with 12 bases aligning to TRBD2. Per germline, CDR1 MNHEY and CDR2 SMNVEV (reference sequence). The J segment lost 4 bases and the V segment lost 3 bases, leaving 6 bases of the junction unmatched. The CDR3 has 16 residues. This CDR3 reads CASSFGLAGGLETQYF. In DNA form, the CDR3 reads TGTGCCAGCAGTTTCGGGCTAGCGGGAGGGCTAGAGACCCAGTACTTC.

J is TRBJ2-7 and V is TRBV7-9; 10 bases map to TRBD1. Looked up from germline, CDR1 is SEHNR and CDR2 is FQNEAQ (reference sequence). The J segment lost 6 bases and the V segment lost 3 bases, leaving 5 bases of the junction unmatched. The CDR3 extends over 14 amino acids. The CDR3 bases are TGTGCCAGCAGCTTGGGGACAGGGGCTTTCGAGCAGTACGTC. Protein product: CASSLGTGAFEQYV.

The genes are TRBV6-5 and TRBJ2-2; possibly TRBD1 for D (6 bases). Germline assignment: CDR1 MNHEY and CDR2 SVGAGI. The CDR3 runs to 13 residues. V was cut by 6 bases and J by 8 bases, with 13 bases left in between. The CDR3 DNA reads TGTGCCAGCAGCAAATATGGGACAGGGGAGCTGTTTTTT. It codes for CASSKYGTGELFF.

V gene TRBV30 combines with J gene TRBJ1-5; D is uncertain. Trimming cost V 4 bases and J 4 bases, with 11 bases left between them. This CDR3 has 13 residues. CDR1 GTSNPN and CDR2 SVGIG come from the germline V gene (reference sequence). The CDR3 loop is CAWTPSLNQPQHF. Written as DNA, the CDR3 is TGTGCCTGGACTCCCTCCCTTAATCAGCCCCAGCATTTT. The complete variable domain, with remaining parts taken from reference TRBV30 and TRBJ1-5, reads SQTIHQWPATLVQPVGSPLSLECTVEGTSNPNLYWYRQAAGRGLQLLFYSVGIGQISSEVPQNLSASRPQDRQFILSSKKLLLSDSGFYLCAWTPSLNQPQHFGDGTRLSIL.

The chain is built from TRBV28 and TRBJ1-5; D might be TRBD1 (6 bases). Trimming shortened V by 2 bases and J by 5 bases, and 13 bases separated the two germline ends. CDR1 MDHEN and CDR2 SYDVKM come from the germline V gene. This CDR3 has 15 residues. The CDR3: CASSLQGLRDQPQHF. The CDR3 nucleotides read TGTGCCAGCAGTTTACAGGGGTTGAGGGATCAGCCCCAGCATTTT.

J is TRBJ2-3 and V is TRBV4-1; 9 bases agree with TRBD2. With 4 bases clipped from V and 1 base from J, the junction kept 15 bases outside the gene matches. The CDR3 runs to 19 residues. CDR1 MGHRA and CDR2 YSYEKL come from the germline V gene. The CDR3 DNA follows: TGCGCCAGCAGCCGGGCTGTGGGCGGGAGGGTCGCGGGCACAGATACGCAGTATTTT. This encodes CASSRAVGGRVAGTDTQYF.

The CDR3 here is CAWGTGGNYGYTF. CDR3 DNA: TGTGCCTGGGGGACTGGGGGAAACTATGGCTACACCTTC. The chain has TRBV30 and TRBJ1-2; D might be TRBD1 (5 bases). The CDR3 consists of 13 residues. V lost 5 bases and J lost 2, with 12 bases in between. Germline-derived CDR1 and CDR2 are GTSNPN and SVGIG (reference sequence).

There are a few counts of this clone. J is TRBJ2-7 and V is TRBV27; D unresolved. There are 12 residues in the CDR3. V lost 6 bases to trimming and J lost 1 base, with 7 bases between them. Germline V lookup: CDR1 MNHEY, CDR2 SMNVEV (reference sequence). The CDR3 DNA sequence: TGTGCCAGCAGGTCCGAGTCCTACGAGCAGTACTTC. This codes for CASRSESYEQYF.